This section outlines one TCR beta chain sequence together with its context. Trimming at V came to 0 bases and at J to 7 bases, leaving 9 bases not matched to a gene. This CDR3 region has 16 residues. CDR1 is SGDLS, CDR2 YYNGEE, per germline. In the original processing: It was from reference gene primer amplification that nucleated cell counts were estimated. Here immunoSEQ multiplex PCR was the method, and the copy in TCRdb shows in-frame clones only, minus some. That table is the source of V, J and clone size, and D and trimming were worked out from the DNA. The table lists about 240,000 clones, about nine tenths of them singletons. This sample is drawn from a study of blood T cell repertoires in COVID-19.

This sequence originates from a man aged 55 to 70 who had recovered from COVID-19. The specimen was peripheral blood. V gene TRBV9 combines with J gene TRBJ2-2, with 7 bases that match TRBD1. The CDR3, as DNA: TGTGCCAGCAGCGTAGTGGGCAGGGGGTTCGTCGGGGAGCTGTTTTTT. Translating it yields CASSVVGRGFVGELFF. The whole variable domain, filled in from reference TRBV9 and TRBJ2-2, reads DSGVTQTPKHLITATGQRVTLRCSPRSGDLSVYWYQQSLDQGLQFLIQYYNGEERAKGNILERFSAQQFPDLHSELNLSSLELGDSALYFCASSVVGRGFVGELFFGEGSRLTVL.